The 27 T cell receptor beta chains below were found in one sample sequenced in a study of technical replicates of blood from several donors. Repertoires were generated with immunoSEQ multiplex PCR, while TCRdb's copy carries only in-frame clones and drops some. The sample holds about 75,000 clones; around 94% are singletons and the top ten take around 0.38%. Sequencing used T cells isolated from PBMCs. These receptors were collected from a human donor in good health.

This chain links TRBV6-6 with TRBJ2-7, with 8 bases that match TRBD1. Germline V lookup: CDR1 MNHNY, CDR2 SVGAGI (reference sequence). V trimming: 2 bases; J trimming: 13 bases; junction bases outside the gene matches: 10. This CDR3 has 13 residues. CDR3 amino acids: CASSYDRGKWGYF. The CDR3 DNA reads as TGTGCCAGCAGTTACGACAGGGGAAAGTGGGGCTACTTC.

A single count supports this clone. The rearrangement uses TRBV9 and TRBJ2-3; D remains ambiguous. V lost 4 bases and J 2 bases, leaving 5 bases between the germline ends. The germline V gene encodes CDR1 SGDLS and CDR2 YYNGEE. This CDR3 has 12 amino acids. The CDR3 here is CASSTHTDTQYF. CDR3 sequence (DNA): TGTGCCAGCAGCACACACACAGATACGCAGTATTTT.

The V gene is TRBV5-4, the J gene TRBJ2-5; 9 positions agree with TRBD1. Trimming took 2 bases from V and 5 from J; bases not matched to a gene: 4. Per the germline V gene, CDR1 is SGHNT and CDR2 is YYREEE (reference sequence). The CDR3 loop spans 14 amino acids. CDR3 sequence (DNA): TGTGCCAGCAGCTTACAGGGGGCGCGGGAGACCCAGTACTTC. It encodes CASSLQGARETQYF.

This chain connects TRBV5-1 to TRBJ2-5, with 14 bases matching TRBD2. The CDR3 runs 17 residues. Trimming took 3 bases from V and 5 from J; bases not matched to a gene: 9. Germline CDR1 is SGHRS and CDR2 is YFSETQ. CDR3 in amino acids: CASSWGLAGEPGETQYF. The CDR3 DNA sequence: TGCGCCAGCAGCTGGGGACTAGCGGGAGAACCTGGGGAGACCCAGTACTTC.

The chain joins TRBV9 to TRBJ2-3; the match to TRBD2 covers 7 bases. The V gene's germline CDR1 is SGDLS and CDR2 YYNGEE. CDR3 size: 14 residues. The junction had 5 bases not matched to a gene; V was cut back by 2 bases and J by 5 bases. The CDR3 protein is CASSVGTTIDTQYF. The CDR3 DNA is TGTGCCAGCAGCGTCGGGACTACTATAGATACGCAGTATTTT.

DNA of the CDR3: TGTGCCAGCAGCTTACGGGGTCAGCCCCAGCATTTT. Amino acids: CASSLRGQPQHF. J is TRBJ1-5 and V is TRBV7-8; unclear D gene. The CDR3 length is 12 residues. Germline V gives CDR1 SGHVS, CDR2 FQNEAQ. Trimming removed 2 bases at V and 6 bases at J, with 5 bases between.

In its sample, this clone was seen once. The V gene is TRBV2, the J gene TRBJ2-5; possible D gene TRBD2, 5 bases. This CDR3 has 16 amino acids. CDR1 and CDR2 (germline): SNHLY, FYNNEI. Between the trimmed V and J ends, which lost 1 base and 0 bases, there was a span of 12 bases. The CDR3 is CASSEVSEKYQETQYF. The CDR3 bases are TGTGCCAGCAGTGAAGTTAGCGAGAAGTACCAAGAGACCCAGTACTTC.

This clone was detected once. The genes are TRBV28 and TRBJ1-2, with 10 bases aligning to TRBD1. The V segment lost 3 bases and the J segment 8 bases; nucleotides outside the gene matches: 9. CDR1 and CDR2 from the germline V gene are MDHEN and SYDVKM. This CDR3 contains 15 residues. The CDR3 nucleotides read TGTGCCAGCAGTTTCCGGGACAGGGGTGTAGGGGGCTACACCTTC. It translates to CASSFRDRGVGGYTF.

The rearrangement joins TRBV4-1 to TRBJ2-7, with a weak D call TRBD1 (6 bases). Trimming cost V 2 bases and J 1 base, with 9 bases left between them. CDR1 MGHRA and CDR2 YSYEKL come from the germline V gene. CDR3 length: 14 amino acids. CDR3 residues: CASSQWDMSYEQYF. The CDR3, as DNA: TGCGCCAGCAGCCAATGGGACATGTCCTACGAGCAGTACTTC.

The J gene is TRBJ1-1, the V gene TRBV7-2; 7 bases are a match to TRBD1. The CDR3 totals 14 residues. The V gene's germline CDR1 is SGHTA and CDR2 FQGNSA. After removal of 3 bases from V and 7 bases from J, the junction contained 8 bases not matched to a gene. The CDR3 sequence: CASSFQGVGYEAFF. In DNA, the CDR3 is TGTGCCAGCAGCTTCCAGGGGGTGGGATATGAAGCTTTCTTT.

The chain is built from TRBV21-1 and TRBJ1-2; the DNA was not used to check the table's D call, TRBD1. TRBV21-1 is a pseudogene locus. This CDR3 is built from 13 residues. CDR3 in DNA: TGTGCCAGCTACCGACAGGGTAACTATGGCTACACCTTC. Amino acids: CASYRQGNYGYTF.

In its sample, this clone was seen once. This rearrangement joins TRBV4-2 to TRBJ2-1, with 11 bases matching TRBD2. V shed 2 bases, J shed 6 bases, and the junction held 3 bases outside the gene matches. CDR1 and CDR2 (germline): LGHNA, YNFKEQ. This CDR3 contains 15 residues. The CDR3 nucleotides are TGTGCCAGCAGCCAAATAGCGGGAGGGCCCAATGAGCAGTTCTTC. Translating it yields CASSQIAGGPNEQFF.

The chain uses TRBV6-5 and TRBJ1-2; TRBD1 might be the D (5 bases). Between the trimmed V and J ends, which lost 0 bases and 2 bases, there was a span of 13 bases. The CDR3 spans 16 residues. Germline assignment: CDR1 MNHEY and CDR2 SVGAGI. The CDR3 sequence: CASSYSEGIGNYGYTF. DNA for the CDR3: TGTGCCAGCAGTTACTCGGAGGGGATAGGGAACTATGGCTACACCTTC.

This sequence joins TRBV4-1 and TRBJ2-1; D possibly corresponds to TRBD2 (5 bases). This CDR3 comprises 14 residues. Trimming removed 1 base at V and 10 bases at J, with 14 bases between. The germline CDR1 and CDR2 sequences are MGHRA and YSYEKL. The CDR3 nucleotides read TGCGCCAGCAGCCAAGTAGAGGCGGGTCGGGAGCAGTTCTTC. This gives the protein CASSQVEAGREQFF.

The CDR3 nucleotides are TGTGCCAGCAGTGAAGATAGGGAGTTTACCTACGAGCAGTACTTC. Amino acids: CASSEDREFTYEQYF. This chain connects TRBV6-1 to TRBJ2-7; maybe TRBD2 (5 bases). In germline, CDR1 is MNHNS, CDR2 SASEGT. The CDR3 contains 15 residues. The germline V and J ends were trimmed by 1 base and 2 bases, with 12 bases remaining between them.

The genes are TRBV4-1 and TRBJ1-1, with TRBD1 identical over 8 bases. The CDR3 runs to 13 residues. The trim removed 6 bases at V and 9 bases at J, leaving 9 bases unmatched. Germline CDR1 is MGHRA and CDR2 is YSYEKL. Written as DNA, the CDR3 is TGCGCCAGCAGGGACCAGGGGGCGAGGAAAGCTTTCTTT. Its translation is CASRDQGARKAFF.

The chain recombines TRBV28 with TRBJ1-5; maybe TRBD1 (6 bases). Germline V gene lookup returns CDR1 MDHEN and CDR2 SYDVKM. The CDR3 runs 16 residues. Trimming removed 0 bases at V and 3 bases at J, with 12 bases between. CDR3 amino acids: CASSLWDQGPNQPQHF. The CDR3 DNA follows: TGTGCCAGCAGTTTATGGGATCAGGGGCCCAATCAGCCCCAGCATTTT.

The gene calls are TRBV6-5 and TRBJ2-7; TRBD1 agrees at 9 bases. Germline V gene lookup returns CDR1 MNHEY and CDR2 SVGAGI. V was clipped by 2 bases and J by 3 bases; unmatched bases: 5. The CDR3 contains 15 residues. Here the CDR3 DNA reads TGTGCCAGCAGTTACCCGCAGACAGGGGGCTACGAGCAGTACTTC. Translation: CASSYPQTGGYEQYF.

This sequence joins TRBV19 and TRBJ2-1; possibly TRBD2 for D (6 bases). Trimming shortened V by 5 bases and J by 7 bases, and 24 bases separated the two germline ends. This CDR3 is built from 17 residues. CDR1 and CDR2 from the germline V gene are LNHDA and SQIVND (reference sequence). The CDR3 here is CASSRINWVGGMNEQFF. In nucleotides, the CDR3 is TGTGCCAGTAGTCGAATAAACTGGGTGGGAGGCATGAATGAGCAGTTCTTC.

The rearrangement uses TRBV30 and TRBJ1-3, with 8 bases matching TRBD1. Germline assignment: CDR1 GTSNPN and CDR2 SVGIG (reference sequence). This CDR3 has 15 amino acids. After removal of 1 base from V and 0 bases from J, the junction contained 2 bases not matched to a gene. The CDR3 sequence: CAWSEGTGSGNTIYF. The CDR3 coding sequence is TGTGCCTGGAGTGAAGGGACAGGCTCTGGAAACACCATATATTTT.

The genes are TRBV7-6 and TRBJ2-3; the D is unclear. The CDR3 contains 13 residues. Trimming pared 1 base from V and 3 bases from J, leaving 5 bases between. Germline V CDR1 and CDR2: SGHVS, FNYEAQ. CDR3 sequence (DNA): TGTGCCAGCAGCTTAGGAGGTACAGATACGCAGTATTTT. It translates to CASSLGGTDTQYF.

This clone showed up just once. CDR3 loop: CASSSTSGRSPYNEQFF. The CDR3 nucleotides read TGTGCCAGCAGCTCCACTAGCGGGAGGTCCCCCTACAATGAGCAGTTCTTC. The chain is built from TRBV7-9 and TRBJ2-1; 12 bases map to TRBD2. Trimming took 4 bases from V and 2 from J; bases not matched to a gene: 6. The germline V gene has CDR1 SEHNR and CDR2 FQNEAQ (reference sequence). The CDR3 has 17 residues.

The rearrangement joins TRBV19 to TRBJ2-1; TRBD1 aligns across 10 bases. The junction had 8 bases not matched to a gene; V was cut back by 5 bases and J by 10 bases. The CDR3 has 14 residues. CDR1 LNHDA and CDR2 SQIVND come from the germline V gene (reference sequence). The CDR3 is CASSVWTGGKEQFF. CDR3 in DNA: TGTGCCAGTAGTGTTTGGACAGGGGGAAAGGAGCAGTTCTTC. Drawing the rest from reference TRBV19 and TRBJ2-1, the complete variable domain is DGGITQSPKYLFRKEGQNVTLSCEQNLNHDAMYWYRQDPGQGLRLIYYSQIVNDFQKGDIAEGYSVSREKKESFPLTVTSAQKNPTAFYLCASSVWTGGKEQFFGPGTRLTVL.

This rearrangement joins TRBV27 to TRBJ2-1, with TRBD2 identical over 14 bases. J lost 8 bases, V lost 3 bases, and 6 bases had no gene match. The CDR3 runs 16 residues. From germline, CDR1 is MNHEY and CDR2 SMNVEV (reference sequence). CDR3 nucleotide sequence: TGTGCCAGCAGTTTGGGACTAGCGGGAGTAGGTTATGAGCAGTTCTTC. Translated: CASSLGLAGVGYEQFF.

The chain uses TRBV4-2 and TRBJ2-1, with D unclear. Germline-derived CDR1 and CDR2 are LGHNA and YNFKEQ. V was shortened by 9 bases and J by 8 bases, with 11 bases between the two germline ends. The CDR3 length is 11 residues. CDR3 nucleotide sequence: TGTGCCAGTAGCTATACTGATGAGCAGTTCTTC. Its translation is CASSYTDEQFF.

The chain carries TRBV29-1 and TRBJ2-7, with D possibly being TRBD2 (6 bases). The V end lost 2 bases, the J end lost 7 bases, and 12 bases lay between the germline ends. This CDR3 comprises 12 residues. The germline gives CDR1 SQVTM, CDR2 ANQGSEA. The CDR3 sequence is CSVELVGGEQYF. CDR3 DNA: TGCAGCGTTGAATTAGTCGGAGGGGAGCAGTACTTC.

V gene TRBV5-1 combines with J gene TRBJ2-7, with 7 positions matching TRBD1. Germline assignment: CDR1 SGHRS and CDR2 YFSETQ. V lost 3 bases, J lost 3 bases, and 3 bases stayed unmatched. The CDR3 loop spans 13 amino acids. The DNA for the CDR3 is TGCGCCAGCAGCTCGACAGGGAACTACGAGCAGTACTTC. Translated: CASSSTGNYEQYF.